This section outlines one TCR beta chain sequence together with its context. These data originate in a study of T cell changes during pregnancy in multiple sclerosis. Only in-frame clones appear in the TCRdb table, and some are missing; sequencing was by immunoSEQ multiplex PCR. This sample yields about 92,000 clones, of which around 90% are seen a single time; less than 2% belongs to the top ten. J gave up 0 bases and V 2 bases, and 7 bases lay outside the gene matches. CDR3 length equals 16 residues. The germline gives CDR1 MNHEY, CDR2 SMNVEV (reference sequence). V and J are TRBV27 and TRBJ2-7; 7 bases are shared with TRBD2. The source material was peripheral blood, sampled in the first trimester of pregnancy. The TCR sequence derives from a female donor with multiple sclerosis, enrolled in a pregnancy study. CDR3 sequence reads: CASSLVAGTNSYEQYF. The CDR3 region has the DNA TGTGCCAGCAGTTTAGTAGCCGGGACTAACTCCTACGAGCAGTACTTC.